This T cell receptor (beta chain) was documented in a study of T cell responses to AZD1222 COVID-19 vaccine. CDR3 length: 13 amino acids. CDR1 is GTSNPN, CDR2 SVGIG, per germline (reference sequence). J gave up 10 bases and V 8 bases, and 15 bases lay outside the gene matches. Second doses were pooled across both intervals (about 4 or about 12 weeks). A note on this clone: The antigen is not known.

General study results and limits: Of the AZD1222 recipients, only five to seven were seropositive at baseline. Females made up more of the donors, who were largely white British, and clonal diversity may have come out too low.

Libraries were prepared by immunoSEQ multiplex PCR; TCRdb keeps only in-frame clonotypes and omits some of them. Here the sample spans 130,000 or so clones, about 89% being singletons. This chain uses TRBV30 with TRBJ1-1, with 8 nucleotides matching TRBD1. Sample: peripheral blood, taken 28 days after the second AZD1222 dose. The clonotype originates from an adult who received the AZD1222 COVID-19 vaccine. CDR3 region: CAQTVGTGQGAFF. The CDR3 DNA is TGTGCCCAGACCGTGGGGACAGGTCAGGGAGCTTTCTTT.